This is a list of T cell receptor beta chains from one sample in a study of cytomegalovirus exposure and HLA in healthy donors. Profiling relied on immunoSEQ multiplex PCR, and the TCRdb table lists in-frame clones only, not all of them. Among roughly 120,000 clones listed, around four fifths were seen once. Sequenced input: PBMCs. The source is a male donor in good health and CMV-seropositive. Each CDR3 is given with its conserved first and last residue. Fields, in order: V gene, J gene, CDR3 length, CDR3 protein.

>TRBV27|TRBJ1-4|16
CASSWGQGLINEKLFF
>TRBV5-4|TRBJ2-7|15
CASSQAGTGTYEQYF
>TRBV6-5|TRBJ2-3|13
CASTPNRENTQYF
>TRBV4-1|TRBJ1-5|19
CASSQDPRTGDLLNQPQHF
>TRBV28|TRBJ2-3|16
CASSIDRGSNTDTQYF
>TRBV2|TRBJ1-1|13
CASSAQGYTEAFF
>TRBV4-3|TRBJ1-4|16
CASSQDLTSGREKLFF
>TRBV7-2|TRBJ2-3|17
CASSFELAGGITDTQYF
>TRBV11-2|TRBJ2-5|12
CASSFSRGTQYF
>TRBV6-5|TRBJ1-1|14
CASSLSRENTEAFF
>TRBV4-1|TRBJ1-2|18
CASSPGTGGNLGLNGYTF
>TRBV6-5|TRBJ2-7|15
CASTNPASGIYEQYF
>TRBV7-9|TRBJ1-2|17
CASSLIPGGLGNYGYTF